Listed below are T cell receptor beta chains from one sample, sequenced in a study of CD8 T cells in ankylosing spondylitis. A single record per CDR3 protein comes from TCRdb applying MiXCR to the 5' RACE reads. In the table there are about 66,000 distinct CDR3 sequences, roughly 6.1% of which are singletons. The sample comprised synovial fluid, either unsorted or a sorted T cell fraction (not recorded which). The receptors were sampled from a male donor with ankylosing spondylitis. The CDR3 runs from the conserved cysteine through the conserved F or W.

J,V,CDR3
TRBJ2-3,TRBV12-5,CASGGSGASTDTQYF
TRBJ1-2,TRBV14,CASSRLDRDNYGYTF
TRBJ2-7,TRBV10-1,CASSETSYEQYF
TRBJ2-3,TRBV20-1,CSANSGRGTDTQYF
TRBJ2-7,TRBV7-2,CASSFLAGYSYEQYF
TRBJ2-2,TRBV5-5,CASSLEGLNTGELFF
TRBJ1-1,TRBV19,CASSISGRPNTEAFF
TRBJ2-7,TRBV18,CASSPPYRVYEQYF
TRBJ2-7,TRBV7-2,CASSQRDSFYEQYF
TRBJ1-2,TRBV7-9,CASSLAEGVGGYTF
TRBJ2-5,TRBV5-5,CASSGTGLGETQYF
TRBJ2-7,TRBV11-3,CASSLDSSWPYEQYF
TRBJ2-7,TRBV20-1,CSAIRDSHYEQYF
TRBJ2-1,TRBV12-3/TRBV12-4,CASRGLAGGNNEQFF
TRBJ1-4,TRBV5-1,CASSYDSNEKLFF
TRBJ1-3,TRBV4-2,CASSQPRETYTIYF
TRBJ1-1,TRBV20-1,CSARKAGTGMNTEAFF
TRBJ2-5,TRBV28,CASRGLAGGYQETQYF
TRBJ1-2,TRBV20-1,CSARPPGGANYGYTF
TRBJ1-2,TRBV5-6,CASSFAGQGNYGYTF
TRBJ1-5,TRBV6-5,CASSYSPTVSDSNQTQHF
TRBJ1-5,TRBV11-2,CASSLNRDQPQHF
TRBJ1-4,TRBV7-9,CASSPDRSNEKLFF
TRBJ2-3,TRBV5-1,CASASQGRSTDTQYF
TRBJ1-1,TRBV29-1,CSVDRGINTEAFF
TRBJ2-3,TRBV7-2,CASSWRGRSTDTQYF
TRBJ2-1,TRBV28,CASSLRGSYNEQFF
TRBJ2-6,TRBV7-2,CASSLVTGGTNVLTF
TRBJ2-2,TRBV14,CASSREIGLAGELFF
TRBJ2-1,TRBV11-2,CASSLERYDEQFF
TRBJ1-2,TRBV7-2,CASSPYQVQGGYTF
TRBJ2-7,TRBV15,CATSRGGTSSYEQYF
TRBJ1-2,TRBV12-3/TRBV12-4,CASSRDRGGYTF
TRBJ1-2,TRBV20-1,CSARDPTGGAYGYTF
TRBJ2-1,TRBV14,CASSNRGSEGEQFF
TRBJ2-1,TRBV5-1,CASSGGQGGRALSYNEQFF
TRBJ2-1,TRBV7-3,CASSPQGGEKNEQFF
TRBJ2-2,TRBV6-1,CCAEGSNTGELFF
TRBJ2-1,TRBV2,CASRGILTSGIYNEQFF
TRBJ2-1,TRBV7-2,CASSKGLGNNEQFF
TRBJ2-1,TRBV5-1,CASSLVGDSQFF
TRBJ2-7,TRBV15,CATSNRLAGEQYF
TRBJ2-5,TRBV6-5,CASSSGTGAAEETQYF
TRBJ2-5,TRBV6-5,CASSYSSERETQYF
TRBJ1-6,TRBV30,CAWSVKTEVSPLHF
TRBJ2-5,TRBV29-1,CSVETGFGRKTQYF
TRBJ2-1,TRBV20-1,CSARVGSGIHNEQFF
TRBJ2-5,TRBV7-2,CASSLDQGGAETQYF
TRBJ1-5,TRBV20-1,CSARGGGLGPQHF
TRBJ2-1,TRBV27,CASSPLGTPSYNEQFF
TRBJ2-3,TRBV29-1,CSVEDQGVGTDTQYF
TRBJ2-3,TRBV2,CASSEGGTQYF
TRBJ2-5,TRBV20-1,CSARAELGTEETQYF